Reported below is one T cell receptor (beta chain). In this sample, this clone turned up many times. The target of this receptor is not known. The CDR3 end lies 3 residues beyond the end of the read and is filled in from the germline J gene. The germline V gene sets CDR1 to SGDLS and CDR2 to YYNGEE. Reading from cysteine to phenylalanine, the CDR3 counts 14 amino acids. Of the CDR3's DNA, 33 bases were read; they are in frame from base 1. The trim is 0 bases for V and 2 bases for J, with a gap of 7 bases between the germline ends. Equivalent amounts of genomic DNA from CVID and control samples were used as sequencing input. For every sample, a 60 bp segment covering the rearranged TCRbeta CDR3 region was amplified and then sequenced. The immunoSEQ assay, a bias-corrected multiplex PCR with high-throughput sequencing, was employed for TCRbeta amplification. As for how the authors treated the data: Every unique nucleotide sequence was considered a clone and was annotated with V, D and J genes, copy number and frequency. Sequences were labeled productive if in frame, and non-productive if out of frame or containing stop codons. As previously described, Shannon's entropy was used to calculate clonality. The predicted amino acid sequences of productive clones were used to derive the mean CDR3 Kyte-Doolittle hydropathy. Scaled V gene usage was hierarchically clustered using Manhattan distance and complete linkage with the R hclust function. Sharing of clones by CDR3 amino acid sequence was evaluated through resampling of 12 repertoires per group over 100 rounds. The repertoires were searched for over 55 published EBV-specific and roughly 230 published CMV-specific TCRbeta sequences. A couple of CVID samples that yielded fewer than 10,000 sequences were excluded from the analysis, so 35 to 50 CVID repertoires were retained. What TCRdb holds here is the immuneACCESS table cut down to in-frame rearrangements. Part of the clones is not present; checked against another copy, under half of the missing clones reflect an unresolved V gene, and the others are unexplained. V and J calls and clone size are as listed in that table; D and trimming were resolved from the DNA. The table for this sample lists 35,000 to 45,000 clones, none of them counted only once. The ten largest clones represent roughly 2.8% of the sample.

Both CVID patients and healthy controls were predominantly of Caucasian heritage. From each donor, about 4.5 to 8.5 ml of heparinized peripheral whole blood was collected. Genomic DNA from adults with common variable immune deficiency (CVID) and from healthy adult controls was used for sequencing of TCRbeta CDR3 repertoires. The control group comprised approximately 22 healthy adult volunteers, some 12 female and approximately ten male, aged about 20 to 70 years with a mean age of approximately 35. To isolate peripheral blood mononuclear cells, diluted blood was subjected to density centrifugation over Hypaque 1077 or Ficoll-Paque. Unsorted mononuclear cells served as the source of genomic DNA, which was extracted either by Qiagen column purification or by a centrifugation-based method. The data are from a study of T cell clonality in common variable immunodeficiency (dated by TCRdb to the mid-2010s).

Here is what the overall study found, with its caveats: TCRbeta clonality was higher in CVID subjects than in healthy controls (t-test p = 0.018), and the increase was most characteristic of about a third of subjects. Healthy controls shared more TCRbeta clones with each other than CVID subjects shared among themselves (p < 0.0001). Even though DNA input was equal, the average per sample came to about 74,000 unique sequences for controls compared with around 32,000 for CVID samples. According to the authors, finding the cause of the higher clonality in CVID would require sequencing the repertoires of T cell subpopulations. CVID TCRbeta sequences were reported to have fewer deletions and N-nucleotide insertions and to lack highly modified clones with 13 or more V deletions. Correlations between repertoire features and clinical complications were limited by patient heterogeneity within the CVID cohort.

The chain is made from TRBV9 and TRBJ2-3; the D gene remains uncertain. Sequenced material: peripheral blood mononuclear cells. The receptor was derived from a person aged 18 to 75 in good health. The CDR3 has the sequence CASSVATNTDTQYF. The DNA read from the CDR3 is TGTGCCAGCAGCGTAGCTACGAACACAGATACG.